This record covers a single T cell receptor beta chain. The data derive from a study of blood T cell repertoires in COVID-19. As for the study in general: The origin of the acute and convalescent COVID-19 samples was the United States, Italy and Spain. PBMCs, B-cell-depleted T cells, or T cells provided the cDNA or gDNA that made up the material.

This CDR3 has 20 amino acids. Germline loops: CDR1 KGHDR, CDR2 SFDVKD. The V gene end was trimmed by 1 base and the J gene end by 2 bases; junction bases not matched to a gene: 12. In the original processing: By means of reference gene primer amplification, nucleated cell counts were estimated. Measured with immunoSEQ multiplex PCR; TCRdb has only the in-frame clones, and not every one. The DNA was the basis for D and trimming; V, J and clone size are from that table. The table shows about 110,000 clones, with about 88% occurring only once. V is TRBV24-1 and J is TRBJ2-6; 8 nucleotides agree with TRBD1. Specimen: peripheral blood. This receptor was obtained from a woman aged 70-85 years who had recovered from COVID-19. CDR3 loop: CATSDLTGQEYLPGANVLTF. CDR3 nucleotides: TGTGCCACCAGTGATTTAACGGGACAGGAGTATCTCCCTGGGGCCAACGTCCTGACTTTC.